This record covers a single TCR beta chain. The entry originates in a study of human T cells and chemical hapten exposure. Overall study: Small differences in pooled library volume mainly drove the variation in TCR yields per sample.

Noted time point: patch test 2, 6 weeks after DPC sensitization. As to treatment: therapeutic diphenylcyclopropenone sensitization with weekly scalp DPC. Germline assignment: CDR1 SQVTM and CDR2 ANQGSEA. Trimming left V 4 bases short and J 7 bases short, with 11 bases between. The CDR3 extends over 12 amino acids. TCRdb fed the RACE reads into MiXCR, producing one record per CDR3 protein. The repertoire holds approximately 120,000 distinct CDR3 sequences, with roughly a tenth as singletons. The V call is TRBV29-1, the J call TRBJ2-4; D is possibly TRBD2 (6 bases). The sequence was collected from a middle-aged woman with alopecia areata. Some clones in this sample may be carry-over from other donors' samples. Sequenced here: whole blood, sampled in connection with sensitization to the hapten diphenylcyclopropenone (DPC). The CDR3 here is CSVAPSDNIQYF. In DNA, the CDR3 is TGCAGCGTTGCCCCTAGCGACAACATTCAGTACTTC.